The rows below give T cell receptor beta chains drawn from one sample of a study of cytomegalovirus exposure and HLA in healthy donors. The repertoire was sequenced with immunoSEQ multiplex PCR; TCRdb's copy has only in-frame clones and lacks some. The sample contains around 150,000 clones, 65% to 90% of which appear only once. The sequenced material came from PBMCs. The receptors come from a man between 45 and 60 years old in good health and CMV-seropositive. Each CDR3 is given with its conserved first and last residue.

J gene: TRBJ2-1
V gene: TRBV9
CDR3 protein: CASSAPGGGRVDNEQFF

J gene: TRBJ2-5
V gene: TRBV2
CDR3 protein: CASSSFPASQYF

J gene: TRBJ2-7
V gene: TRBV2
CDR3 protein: CASSPLRTGGDEQYF

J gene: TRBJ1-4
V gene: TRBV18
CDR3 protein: CASSPRRNEKLFF

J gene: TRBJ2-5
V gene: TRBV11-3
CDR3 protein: CASSSRSGLGETQYF

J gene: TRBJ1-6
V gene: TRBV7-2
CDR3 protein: CASSLGTGVAYNSPLHF

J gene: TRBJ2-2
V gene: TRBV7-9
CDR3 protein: CASSSSGGAIGELFF

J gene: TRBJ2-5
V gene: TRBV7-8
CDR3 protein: CASSPLGALPRETQYF

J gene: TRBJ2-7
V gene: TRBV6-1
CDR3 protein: CASSSFDSYEQYF

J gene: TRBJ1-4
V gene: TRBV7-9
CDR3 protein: CASSRGGTGNEKLFF

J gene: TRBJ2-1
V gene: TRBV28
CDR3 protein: CASTANVRTSGTVVNEQFF

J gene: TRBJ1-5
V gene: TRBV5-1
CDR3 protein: CASSFGTRTKFSNQPQHF

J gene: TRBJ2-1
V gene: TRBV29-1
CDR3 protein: CSVGSGRTVEQFF

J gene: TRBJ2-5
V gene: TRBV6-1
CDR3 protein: CASSEGLTGQGRETQYF

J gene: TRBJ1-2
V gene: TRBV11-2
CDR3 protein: CASSLTGRPYGYTF

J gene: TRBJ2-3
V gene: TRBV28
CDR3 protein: CASSSPGTGNTDTQYF

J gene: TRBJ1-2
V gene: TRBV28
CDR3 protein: CASSLITVKEEGYTF

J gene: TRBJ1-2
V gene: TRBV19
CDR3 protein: CASSVDRVSGYTF

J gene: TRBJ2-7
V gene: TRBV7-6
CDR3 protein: CASSLGGNRAEQYF

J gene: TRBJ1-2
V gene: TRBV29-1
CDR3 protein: CSVERQLLGYTF

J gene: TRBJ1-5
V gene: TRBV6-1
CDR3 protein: CASSREGQPQHF

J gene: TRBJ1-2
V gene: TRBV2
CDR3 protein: CASSVRDYGYTF

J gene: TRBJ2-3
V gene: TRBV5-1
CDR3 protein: CASSLSLAGGEDTQYF

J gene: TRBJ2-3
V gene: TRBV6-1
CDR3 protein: CASKGAPGTDTQYF

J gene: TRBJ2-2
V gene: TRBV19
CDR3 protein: CASSPPWAKGELFF

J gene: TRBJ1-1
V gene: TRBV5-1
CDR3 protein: CASSLEFGTGSLSAFF